The clone carrying this TCR beta chain was counted many times. TCRdb re-called the 5' RACE reads through MiXCR, storing one row per CDR3 protein. The sample lists tens of thousands of distinct CDR3 sequences; around 10% were seen once. The CDR3 extends over 13 amino acids. The ends lost 3 bases at V and 5 bases at J; junction bases unmatched: 1. These data belong to a study of early T cells in non-severe SARS-CoV-2 infection. Study-wide context: The input, bulk RNA from unsorted whole blood, was sequenced, and chains were unpaired.

The clonotype was recovered from an adult who was a healthcare worker with PCR-confirmed SARS-CoV-2 infection or an uninfected control (not recorded which). Sequenced material: whole blood, taken at baseline. This chain links TRBV12-3 or TRBV12-4 with TRBJ2-7; 10 bases agree with TRBD2. The CDR3 here is CASSFLAGDEQYF. The CDR3, as DNA: TGTGCCAGCAGTTTTCTAGCGGGAGACGAGCAGTACTTC.